Listed below are T cell receptor beta chains from one sample, sequenced in a study of T cell responses to AZD1222 COVID-19 vaccine. Assay used: immunoSEQ multiplex PCR; TCRdb lists only in-frame clones, some missing. The sample records roughly 170,000 clones, approximately 86% being singletons. This material consisted of peripheral blood, taken on day 0 of AZD1222 vaccination. These receptors were obtained from an adult in good health. The CDR3 runs from the conserved cysteine through the conserved F or W. The order of the fields is V gene, D gene, clone size, J gene, CDR3 protein, CDR3 DNA. The D gene is left open where the match is weak. The size field is filled for only some rows; it gives once, few, many or a size class.

V: TRBV6-5
D: .
size: .
J: TRBJ2-7
CDR3: CASSRGASGNYEQYF
DNA: TGTGCCAGCAGTCGGGGGGCTAGCGGAAACTACGAGCAGTACTTC

V: TRBV5-1
D: .
size: .
J: TRBJ2-3
CDR3: CASSLAHQSTDTQYF
DNA: TGCGCCAGCAGCTTGGCCCACCAAAGCACAGATACGCAGTATTTT

V: TRBV27
D: TRBD2
size: once
J: TRBJ2-1
CDR3: CASSPGLAGGQGSYNEQFF
DNA: TGTGCCAGCAGTCCCGGACTAGCGGGAGGTCAGGGCTCCTACAATGAGCAGTTCTTC

V: TRBV3-1/TRBV3-2
D: TRBD2
size: .
J: TRBJ2-7
CDR3: CASRIAGAGEQYF
DNA: TGTGCCAGCCGCATAGCGGGAGCCGGCGAGCAGTACTTC

V: TRBV6-4
D: TRBD1
size: .
J: TRBJ2-1
CDR3: CASSDRGQGKDEQFF
DNA: TGTGCCAGCAGTGACCGGGGACAGGGGAAGGATGAGCAGTTCTTC

V: TRBV19
D: TRBD1
size: .
J: TRBJ1-5
CDR3: CASRESGTGPTGQPQHF
DNA: TGTGCCAGTAGAGAGTCCGGGACAGGGCCTACAGGGCAGCCCCAGCATTTT

V: TRBV3-1/TRBV3-2
D: .
size: .
J: TRBJ2-7
CDR3: CASSQTGAAGQYF
DNA: TGTGCCAGCAGCCAGACAGGTGCCGCTGGGCAGTACTTC

V: TRBV6-5
D: TRBD1
size: .
J: TRBJ1-5
CDR3: CASSSGTGVNQPQHF
DNA: TGTGCCAGCAGTTCCGGGACAGGGGTCAATCAGCCCCAGCATTTT

V: TRBV18
D: .
size: .
J: TRBJ1-2
CDR3: CASSPGLRYGYTF
DNA: TGTGCCAGCTCACCAGGGCTTCGCTATGGCTACACCTTC

V: TRBV19
D: .
size: .
J: TRBJ1-2
CDR3: CASSRGEPNYGYTF
DNA: TGTGCCAGTAGTCGAGGGGAACCTAACTATGGCTACACCTTC

V: TRBV7-2
D: .
size: once
J: TRBJ2-1
CDR3: CASSLAPSDEQFF
DNA: TGTGCCAGCAGCTTAGCCCCCTCCGATGAGCAGTTCTTC

V: TRBV27
D: TRBD2
size: .
J: TRBJ2-3
CDR3: CASISSGTDTQYF
DNA: TGTGCCAGCATATCTAGCGGGACAGATACGCAGTATTTT

V: TRBV18
D: .
size: .
J: TRBJ1-2
CDR3: CASSPRDGGYGYTF
DNA: TGTGCCAGCTCACCGAGGGACGGGGGGTATGGCTACACCTTC

V: TRBV7-9
D: .
size: once
J: TRBJ2-7
CDR3: CASTPVLGDEQYF
DNA: TGTGCCAGCACCCCCGTTCTAGGGGACGAGCAGTACTTC

V: TRBV4-1
D: TRBD2
size: .
J: TRBJ2-5
CDR3: CASSQEGSGGPSLQETQYF
DNA: TGCGCCAGCAGCCAAGAGGGAAGCGGGGGACCATCGCTCCAAGAGACCCAGTACTTC

V: TRBV10-2
D: TRBD2
size: .
J: TRBJ2-7
CDR3: CASSGTSGTYEQYF
DNA: TGCGCCAGCAGTGGTACTAGCGGGACCTACGAGCAGTACTTC

V: TRBV29-1
D: TRBD1
size: once
J: TRBJ2-3
CDR3: CSVPWDRGPRADTQYF
DNA: TGCAGCGTACCTTGGGACAGGGGGCCGAGGGCAGATACGCAGTATTTT

V: TRBV5-4
D: TRBD2
size: .
J: TRBJ2-1
CDR3: CASSSGTSGRAEQFF
DNA: TGTGCCAGCAGCTCAGGGACTAGCGGGAGGGCTGAGCAGTTCTTC

V: TRBV5-6
D: TRBD1
size: .
J: TRBJ1-2
CDR3: CASSLVGTGGNYGYTF
DNA: TGTGCCAGCAGCTTGGTTGGGACAGGGGGCAACTATGGCTACACCTTC

V: TRBV3-1/TRBV3-2
D: .
size: .
J: TRBJ2-1
CDR3: CASSQGGGGSRNEQFF
DNA: TGTGCCAGCAGCCAAGGGGGGGGCGGGAGTAGGAATGAGCAGTTCTTC

V: TRBV19
D: TRBD2
size: .
J: TRBJ2-7
CDR3: CASSPNSGRRQYF
DNA: TGTGCCAGTAGTCCTAATAGCGGGAGACGGCAGTACTTC

V: TRBV27
D: .
size: .
J: TRBJ1-2
CDR3: CASGTASGYTF
DNA: TGTGCCAGCGGGACGGCCTCTGGCTACACCTTC

V: TRBV28
D: .
size: .
J: TRBJ2-5
CDR3: CASSFSGLTTIGGKETQYF
DNA: TGTGCCAGCAGTTTTTCTGGACTAACAACCATTGGGGGGAAAGAGACCCAGTACTTC

V: TRBV7-9
D: TRBD2
size: .
J: TRBJ2-7
CDR3: CASSSIGLAGGYEQYF
DNA: TGTGCCAGCAGCTCTATCGGACTAGCGGGAGGGTACGAGCAGTACTTC

V: TRBV11-2
D: .
size: .
J: TRBJ1-2
CDR3: CASSFRGGPGGYTF
DNA: TGTGCCAGCAGCTTCCGGGGAGGCCCTGGTGGCTACACCTTC

V: TRBV7-2
D: .
size: once
J: TRBJ2-7
CDR3: CASSLKPYEQYF
DNA: TGTGCCAGCAGCTTGAAACCCTACGAGCAGTACTTC

V: TRBV9
D: TRBD1
size: .
J: TRBJ1-2
CDR3: CASSSFRQGSGYTF
DNA: TGTGCCAGCAGCTCCTTCCGACAGGGATCCGGCTACACCTTC

V: TRBV5-1
D: .
size: .
J: TRBJ1-6
CDR3: CASSLWVPLRDSPLHF
DNA: TGCGCCAGCAGCTTGTGGGTACCGCTTCGGGATTCACCCCTCCACTTT

V: TRBV4-2
D: TRBD2
size: .
J: TRBJ2-7
CDR3: CASSQGAGAYEQYF
DNA: TGTGCCAGCAGCCAGGGAGCGGGAGCCTACGAGCAGTACTTC

V: TRBV29-1
D: .
size: once
J: TRBJ2-1
CDR3: CSVELFGAVNEQFF
DNA: TGCAGCGTTGAATTATTCGGGGCAGTCAATGAGCAGTTCTTC

V: TRBV28
D: TRBD2
size: .
J: TRBJ2-7
CDR3: CARLVERGYEQYF
DNA: TGTGCCAGATTAGTGGAGCGGGGCTACGAGCAGTACTTC

V: TRBV6-5
D: .
size: .
J: TRBJ2-7
CDR3: CASRPRPAQREQYF
DNA: TGTGCCAGCAGGCCACGCCCGGCCCAGCGCGAGCAGTACTTC

V: TRBV9
D: .
size: .
J: TRBJ2-1
CDR3: CASSVGGASSYNEQFF
DNA: TGTGCCAGCAGCGTAGGCGGGGCCAGCTCCTACAATGAGCAGTTCTTC

V: TRBV6-5
D: .
size: few
J: TRBJ1-5
CDR3: CASRDLPGSDQPQHF
DNA: TGTGCCAGCCGGGATCTTCCGGGGTCGGATCAGCCCCAGCATTTT

V: TRBV15
D: TRBD2
size: .
J: TRBJ2-7
CDR3: CATSRLNPGLAGEQYF
DNA: TGTGCCACCAGCAGACTTAACCCGGGACTAGCGGGGGAGCAGTACTTC

V: TRBV2
D: TRBD2
size: .
J: TRBJ2-1
CDR3: CASSGTSVEQFF
DNA: TGTGCCAGCAGTGGGACTAGCGTTGAGCAGTTCTTC

V: TRBV2
D: .
size: once
J: TRBJ1-5
CDR3: CASSVHSASNQPQHF
DNA: TGTGCCAGCAGTGTACACTCAGCGAGCAATCAGCCCCAGCATTTT

V: TRBV7-8
D: .
size: .
J: TRBJ1-4
CDR3: CASSLWRFGKLFF
DNA: TGTGCCAGCAGCTTATGGAGGTTTGGAAAACTGTTTTTT

V: TRBV11-2
D: .
size: .
J: TRBJ1-1
CDR3: CASSLDLRGEAFF
DNA: TGTGCCAGCAGCTTAGATCTAAGGGGTGAAGCTTTCTTT

V: TRBV6-1
D: .
size: .
J: TRBJ1-4
CDR3: CASSDLSTTANEKLFF
DNA: TGTGCCAGCAGTGACTTATCGACAACGGCTAATGAAAAACTGTTTTTT